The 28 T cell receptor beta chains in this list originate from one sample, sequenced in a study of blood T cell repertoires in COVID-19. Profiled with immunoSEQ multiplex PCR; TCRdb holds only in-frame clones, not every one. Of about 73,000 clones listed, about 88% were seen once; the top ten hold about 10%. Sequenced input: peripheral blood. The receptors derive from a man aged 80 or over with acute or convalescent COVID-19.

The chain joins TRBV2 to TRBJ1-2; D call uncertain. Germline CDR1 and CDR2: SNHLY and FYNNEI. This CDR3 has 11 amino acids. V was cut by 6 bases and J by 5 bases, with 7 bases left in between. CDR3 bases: TGTGCCAGCAGGGCAGAATATGGCTACACCTTC. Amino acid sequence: CASRAEYGYTF.

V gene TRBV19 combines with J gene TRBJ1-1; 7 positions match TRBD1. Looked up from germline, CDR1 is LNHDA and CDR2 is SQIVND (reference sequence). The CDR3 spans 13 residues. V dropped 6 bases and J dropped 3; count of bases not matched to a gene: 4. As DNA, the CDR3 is TGTGCCAGTAGGCGGACAGGTGACACTGAAGCTTTCTTT. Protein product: CASRRTGDTEAFF.

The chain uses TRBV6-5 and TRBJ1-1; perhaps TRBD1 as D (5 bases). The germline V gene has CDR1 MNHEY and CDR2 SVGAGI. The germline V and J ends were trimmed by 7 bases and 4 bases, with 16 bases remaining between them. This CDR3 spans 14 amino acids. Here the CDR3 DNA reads TGTGCCAGCACCCCCGCGGGGCAGAGCACTGAAGCTTTCTTT. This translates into CASTPAGQSTEAFF.

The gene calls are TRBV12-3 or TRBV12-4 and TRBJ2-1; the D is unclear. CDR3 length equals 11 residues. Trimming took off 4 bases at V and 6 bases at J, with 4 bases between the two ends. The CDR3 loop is CASSSLNEQFF. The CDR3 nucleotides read TGTGCCAGCAGTTCTCTCAATGAGCAGTTCTTC.

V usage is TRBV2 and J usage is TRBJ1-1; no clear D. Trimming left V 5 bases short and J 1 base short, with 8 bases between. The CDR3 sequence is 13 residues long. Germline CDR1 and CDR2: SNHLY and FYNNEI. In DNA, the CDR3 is TGTGCCAGCAGTATTAGAGAGAACACTGAAGCTTTCTTT. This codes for CASSIRENTEAFF.

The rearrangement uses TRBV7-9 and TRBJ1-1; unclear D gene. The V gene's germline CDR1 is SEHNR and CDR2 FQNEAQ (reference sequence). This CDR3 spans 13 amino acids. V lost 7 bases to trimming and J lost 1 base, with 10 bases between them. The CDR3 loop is CASTPRENTEAFF. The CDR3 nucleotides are TGTGCCAGCACCCCTAGAGAGAACACTGAAGCTTTCTTT.

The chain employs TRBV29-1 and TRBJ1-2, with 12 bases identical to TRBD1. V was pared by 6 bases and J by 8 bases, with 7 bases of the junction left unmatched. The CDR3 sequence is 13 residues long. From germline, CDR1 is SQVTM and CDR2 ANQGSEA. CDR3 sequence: CSVGDRGRGGYTF. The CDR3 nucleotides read TGCAGCGTGGGGGACAGGGGGCGCGGAGGCTACACCTTC.

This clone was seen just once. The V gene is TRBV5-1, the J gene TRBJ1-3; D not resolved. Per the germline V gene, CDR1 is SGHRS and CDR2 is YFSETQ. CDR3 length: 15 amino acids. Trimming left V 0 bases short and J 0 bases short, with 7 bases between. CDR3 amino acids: CASSLGRSSGNTIYF. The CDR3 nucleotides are TGCGCCAGCAGCTTGGGGCGGTCCTCTGGAAACACCATATATTTT.

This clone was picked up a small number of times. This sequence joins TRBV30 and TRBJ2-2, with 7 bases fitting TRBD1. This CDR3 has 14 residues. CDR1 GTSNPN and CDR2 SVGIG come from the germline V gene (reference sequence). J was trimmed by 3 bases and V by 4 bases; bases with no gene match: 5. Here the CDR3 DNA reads TGTGCCTGGAAGGCAGGGGGATACACCGGGGAGCTGTTTTTT. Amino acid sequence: CAWKAGGYTGELFF.

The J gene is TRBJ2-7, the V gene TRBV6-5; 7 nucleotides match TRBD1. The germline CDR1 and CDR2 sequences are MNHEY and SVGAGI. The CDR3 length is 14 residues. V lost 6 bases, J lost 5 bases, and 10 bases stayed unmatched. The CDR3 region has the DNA TGTGCCAGCAGCACGGGACAGATTCTCCACGAGCAGTACTTC. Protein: CASSTGQILHEQYF.

The CDR3 DNA sequence: TGTGCCAGCAGCTTAGGTGCAGGGGCTTTTGCAGATACGCAGTATTTT. Translating it yields CASSLGAGAFADTQYF. The chain has TRBV7-9 and TRBJ2-3; D possibly corresponds to TRBD1 (6 bases). Germline-derived CDR1 and CDR2 are SEHNR and FQNEAQ (reference sequence). V was pared by 1 base and J by 4 bases, with 15 bases between. The CDR3 contains 16 residues. The full variable domain, in which reference TRBV7-9 and TRBJ2-3 provide the parts outside the CDR3, is DTGVSQNPRHKITKRGQNVTFRCDPISEHNRLYWYRQTLGQGPEFLTYFQNEAQLEKSRLLSDRFSAERPKGSFSTLEIQRTEQGDSAMYLCASSLGAGAFADTQYFGPGTRLTVL.

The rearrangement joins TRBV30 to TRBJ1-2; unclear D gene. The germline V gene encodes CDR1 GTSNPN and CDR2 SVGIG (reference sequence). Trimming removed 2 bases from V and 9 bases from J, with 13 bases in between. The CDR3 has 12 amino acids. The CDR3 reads CAWSLTEASYTF. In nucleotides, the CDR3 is TGTGCCTGGAGTCTTACGGAGGCTAGCTACACCTTC.

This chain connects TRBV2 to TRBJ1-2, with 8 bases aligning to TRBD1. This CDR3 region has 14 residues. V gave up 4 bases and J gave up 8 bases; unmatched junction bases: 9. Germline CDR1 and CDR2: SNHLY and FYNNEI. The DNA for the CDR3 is TGTGCCAGCAGTGCGGGGCAGGGGGCCTTCGGCTACACCTTC. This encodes CASSAGQGAFGYTF. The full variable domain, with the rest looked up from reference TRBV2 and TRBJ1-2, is EPEVTQTPSHQVTQMGQEVILRCVPISNHLYFYWYRQILGQKVEFLVSFYNNEISEKSEIFDDQFSVERPDGSNFTLKIRSTKLEDSAMYFCASSAGQGAFGYTFGSGTRLTVV.

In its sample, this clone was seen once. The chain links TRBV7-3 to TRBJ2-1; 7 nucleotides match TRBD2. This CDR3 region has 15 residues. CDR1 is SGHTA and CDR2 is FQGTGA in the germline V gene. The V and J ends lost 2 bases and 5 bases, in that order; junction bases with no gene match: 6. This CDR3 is CASSLRPGGNNEQFF. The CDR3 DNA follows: TGTGCCAGCAGCTTACGACCGGGAGGAAACAATGAGCAGTTCTTC. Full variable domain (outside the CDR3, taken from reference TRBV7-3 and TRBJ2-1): GAGVSQTPSNKVTEKGKYVELRCDPISGHTALYWYRQSLGQGPEFLIYFQGTGAADDSGLPNDRFFAVRPEGSVSTLKIQRTERGDSAVYLCASSLRPGGNNEQFFGPGTRLTVL.

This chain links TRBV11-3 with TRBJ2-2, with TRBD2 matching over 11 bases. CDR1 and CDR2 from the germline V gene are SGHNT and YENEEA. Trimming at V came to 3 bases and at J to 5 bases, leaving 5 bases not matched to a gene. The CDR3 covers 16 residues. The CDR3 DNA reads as TGTGCCAGCAGCTTCGGGACTAGCGGACAAACCGGGGAGCTGTTTTTT. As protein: CASSFGTSGQTGELFF.

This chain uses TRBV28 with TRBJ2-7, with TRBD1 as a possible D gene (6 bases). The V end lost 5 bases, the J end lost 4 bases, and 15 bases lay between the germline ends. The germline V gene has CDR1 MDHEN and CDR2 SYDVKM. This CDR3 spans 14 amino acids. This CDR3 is CASSTGTPTYEQYF. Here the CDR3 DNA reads TGTGCCAGCAGTACCGGGACACCCACTTACGAGCAGTACTTC.

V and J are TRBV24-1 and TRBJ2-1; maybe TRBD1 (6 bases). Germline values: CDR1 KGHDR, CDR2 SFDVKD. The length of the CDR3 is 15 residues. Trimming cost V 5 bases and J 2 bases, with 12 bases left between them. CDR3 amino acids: CATSGPGQTYNEQFF. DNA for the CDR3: TGTGCCACCAGTGGCCCGGGACAAACCTACAATGAGCAGTTCTTC.

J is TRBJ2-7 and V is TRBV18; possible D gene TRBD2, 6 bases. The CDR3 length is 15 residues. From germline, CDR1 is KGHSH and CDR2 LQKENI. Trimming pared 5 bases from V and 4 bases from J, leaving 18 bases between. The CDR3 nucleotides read TGTGCCAGCTCAACCGGGGAGGCAGGGAGATACGAGCAGTACTTC. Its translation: CASSTGEAGRYEQYF.

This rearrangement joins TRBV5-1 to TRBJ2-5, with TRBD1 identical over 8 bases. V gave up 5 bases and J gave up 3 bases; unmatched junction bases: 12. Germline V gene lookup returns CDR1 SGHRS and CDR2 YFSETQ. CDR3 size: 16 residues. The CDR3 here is CASSLLTQGGKETQYF. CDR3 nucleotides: TGCGCCAGCAGTTTGCTCACACAGGGGGGAAAAGAGACCCAGTACTTC.

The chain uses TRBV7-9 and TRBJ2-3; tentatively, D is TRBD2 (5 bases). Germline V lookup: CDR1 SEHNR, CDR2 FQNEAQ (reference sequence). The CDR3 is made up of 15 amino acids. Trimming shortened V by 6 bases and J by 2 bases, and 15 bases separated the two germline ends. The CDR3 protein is CASRGVDYHTDTQYF. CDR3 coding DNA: TGTGCCAGCAGGGGCGTCGACTATCACACAGATACGCAGTATTTT.

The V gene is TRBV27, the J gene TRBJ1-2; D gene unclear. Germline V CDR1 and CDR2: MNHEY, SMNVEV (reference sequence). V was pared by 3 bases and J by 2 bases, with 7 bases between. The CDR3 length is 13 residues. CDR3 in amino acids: CASSFQANYGYTF. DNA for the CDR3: TGTGCCAGCAGTTTCCAAGCGAACTATGGCTACACCTTC.

DNA of the CDR3: TGTGCCAGCAGCACCCCCGGGACAGGGAACAATGAGCAGTTCTTC. As protein: CASSTPGTGNNEQFF. The V and J genes are TRBV4-2 and TRBJ2-1; TRBD1 aligns across 9 bases. Germline-derived CDR1 and CDR2 are LGHNA and YNFKEQ. With V trimmed by 5 bases and J by 5 bases, 7 bases remained unmatched. CDR3 length: 15 residues.

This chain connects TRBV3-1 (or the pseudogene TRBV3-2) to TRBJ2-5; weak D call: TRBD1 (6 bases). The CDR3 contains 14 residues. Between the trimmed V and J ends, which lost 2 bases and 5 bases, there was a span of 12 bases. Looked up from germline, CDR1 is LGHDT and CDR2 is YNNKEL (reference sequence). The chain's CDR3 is CASSQLRQVETQYF. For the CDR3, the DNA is TGTGCCAGCAGCCAACTAAGACAGGTGGAGACCCAGTACTTC.

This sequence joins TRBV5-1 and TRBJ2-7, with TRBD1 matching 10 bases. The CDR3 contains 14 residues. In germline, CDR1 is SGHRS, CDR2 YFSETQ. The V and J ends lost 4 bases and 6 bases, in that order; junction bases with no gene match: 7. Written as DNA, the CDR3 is TGCGCCAGCAGCCTTGGGACAGGGGTTGGCGAGCAGTACTTC. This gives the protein CASSLGTGVGEQYF.

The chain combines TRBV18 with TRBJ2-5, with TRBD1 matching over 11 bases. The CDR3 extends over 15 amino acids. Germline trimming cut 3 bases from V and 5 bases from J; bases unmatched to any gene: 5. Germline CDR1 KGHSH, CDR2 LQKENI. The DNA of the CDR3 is TGTGCCAGCTCACCCAGGACAGGGGGCCGGGAGACCCAGTACTTC. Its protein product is CASSPRTGGRETQYF.

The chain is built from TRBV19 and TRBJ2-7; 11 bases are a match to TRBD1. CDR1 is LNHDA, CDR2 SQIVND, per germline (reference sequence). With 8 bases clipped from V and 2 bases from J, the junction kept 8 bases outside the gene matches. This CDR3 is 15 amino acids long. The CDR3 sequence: CASSPPGQGAYEQYF. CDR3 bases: TGTGCCAGTTCCCCGCCGGGACAGGGGGCCTACGAGCAGTACTTC.

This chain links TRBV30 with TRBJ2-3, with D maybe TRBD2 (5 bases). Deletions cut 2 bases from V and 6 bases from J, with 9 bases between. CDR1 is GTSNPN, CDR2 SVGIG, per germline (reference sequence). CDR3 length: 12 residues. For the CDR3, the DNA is TGTGCCTGGAGTAAGGGCGGGGATACGCAGTATTTT. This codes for CAWSKGGDTQYF.

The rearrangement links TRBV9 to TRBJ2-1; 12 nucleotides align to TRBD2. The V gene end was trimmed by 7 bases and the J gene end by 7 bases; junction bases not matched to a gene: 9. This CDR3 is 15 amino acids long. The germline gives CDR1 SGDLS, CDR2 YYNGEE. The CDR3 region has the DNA TGTGCCAGCGGCCTAGCGGGAGGGCCGGGGAATGAGCAGTTCTTC. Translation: CASGLAGGPGNEQFF.